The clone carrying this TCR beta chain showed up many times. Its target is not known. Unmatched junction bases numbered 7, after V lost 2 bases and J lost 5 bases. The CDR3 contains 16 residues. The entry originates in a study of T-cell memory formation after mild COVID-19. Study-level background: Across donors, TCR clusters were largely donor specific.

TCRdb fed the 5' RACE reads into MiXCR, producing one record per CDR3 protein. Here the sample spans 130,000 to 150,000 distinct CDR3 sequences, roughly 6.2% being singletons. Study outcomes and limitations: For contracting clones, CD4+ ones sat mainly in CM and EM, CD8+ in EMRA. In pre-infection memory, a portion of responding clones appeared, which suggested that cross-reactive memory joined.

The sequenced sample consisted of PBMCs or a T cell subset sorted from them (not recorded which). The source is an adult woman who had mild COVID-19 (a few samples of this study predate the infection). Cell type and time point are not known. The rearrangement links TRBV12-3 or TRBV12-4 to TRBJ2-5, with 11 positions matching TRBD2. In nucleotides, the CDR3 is TGTGCCAGCAGTTTATTTAGCGGGGGGGCGGAGGAGACCCAGTACTTC. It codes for CASSLFSGGAEETQYF.